Listed below are T cell receptor beta chains from one sample, sequenced in a study of neurological immune-mediated disorders. TCRdb reprocessed the 5' RACE reads via MiXCR and lists one record per CDR3 protein. This table holds more than 55,000 distinct CDR3 sequences, more than 9.5% found once. The sequencing sample was made of PBMCs. Every receptor here comes from a man aged 25-45 years in good health. Each CDR3 is given with its conserved first and last residue. A D gene is named only where the DNA matches it firmly. Size tells how often a clone was seen (once, few, many) or the class of an expanded clone, and some rows leave it out.

TRBV20-1	.	many	TRBJ1-1	TGCAGTGTCCCCAGGCGCATCATGAACACTGAAGCTTTCTTT	CSVPRRIMNTEAFF
TRBV10-3	TRBD2	.	TRBJ2-7	TGTGCCACAGGGACTAGCGGGAAAACCACTTACGAGCATTACTTC	CATGTSGKTTYEHYF
TRBV6-6	TRBD1	many	TRBJ1-2	TGTGCCAGCAGTTACAGACAGGGATCTAACTATGGCTACACCTTC	CASSYRQGSNYGYTF
TRBV7-8	.	.	TRBJ1-5	TGTGCCAGCAGCGTCTACAGGGAGGGTCAGCCCCAGCATTTT	CASSVYREGQPQHF
TRBV5-5	.	many	TRBJ1-5	TGTGCCAGCAGCTTGAGGGCAGGAGGGGATCAGCCCCAGCATTTT	CASSLRAGGDQPQHF
TRBV28	.	.	TRBJ1-2	TGTGCCAGCAGCCTAGACTGGAATGGCTACACCTTC	CASSLDWNGYTF
TRBV5-1	TRBD1	many	TRBJ2-7	TGCGCCAGCAGCTTAATGGGACAGGGAAACGAGCAGTACTTC	CASSLMGQGNEQYF
TRBV7-6	TRBD2	many	TRBJ2-7	TGTGCCAGCAGCTCTACTAGCGGGGCTCTCCTCGAGCAGTACTTC	CASSSTSGALLEQYF
TRBV29-1	.	many	TRBJ2-6	TGCAGCGCCGAGATCCGGGCCAACGTCCTGACTTTC	CSAEIRANVLTF
TRBV20-1	.	many	TRBJ2-1	TGCAGTGCTAGAGAGGCTGTCGATGAGCAGTTCTTC	CSAREAVDEQFF
TRBV4-2	TRBD2	many	TRBJ2-1	TGTGCCAGCAGCCAAGACCCAGCGGGACGATCCTACAATGAGCAGTTCTTC	CASSQDPAGRSYNEQFF
TRBV7-8	.	many	TRBJ2-1	TGTGCCAGCAGCTTTCTAGGCTACAATGAGCAGTTCTTC	CASSFLGYNEQFF
TRBV5-1	TRBD1	many	TRBJ2-7	TGCGCCAGCAGCTTGGGACAGGGGAGGGAGCAGTACTTC	CASSLGQGREQYF
TRBV7-9	.	many	TRBJ2-7	TGTGCCAGCAGCTTAATTAACTATAACGGCGAGCAGTACTTC	CASSLINYNGEQYF
TRBV29-1	.	many	TRBJ2-7	TGCAGCATTTCGGACAGTACTTCTTACGAGCAGTACTTC	CSISDSTSYEQYF
TRBV5-6	.	.	TRBJ2-3	TGTGCCAGCAGCTTGGGTGGCCCCACAGATACGCAGTATTTT	CASSLGGPTDTQYF
TRBV4-2	TRBD1	many	TRBJ2-7	TGTGCCAGCAGCCAAGAAGGGGGGAGACAGGGGGCCTACGAGCAGTACTTC	CASSQEGGRQGAYEQYF
TRBV3-1	.	many	TRBJ2-5	TGTGCCAGCAGCCGACCCTACACGGACCCAAAAGAGACCCAGTACTTC	CASSRPYTDPKETQYF